One sample yielded the 24 T cell receptor beta chains listed below, sequenced in a study of cytomegalovirus exposure and HLA in healthy donors. The study ran its PCR with 60 Vbeta and 13 Jbeta primers. Measured with immunoSEQ multiplex PCR; TCRdb has only the in-frame clones, and not every one. The sample has about 140,000 clones; about 80% are singletons. The sequencing input was PBMCs. The receptors were gathered from a man in his forties in good health and CMV-seronegative.

The chain recombines TRBV29-1 with TRBJ1-5, with no clear D. Trimming stripped 3 bases from V and 7 bases from J, with 10 bases between. The CDR3 has 12 amino acids. Germline lookup yields CDR1 SQVTM and CDR2 ANQGSEA. The CDR3 sequence: CSVEEGSQPQHF. CDR3 bases: TGCAGCGTTGAGGAGGGAAGCCAGCCCCAGCATTTT.

The chain recombines TRBV19 with TRBJ1-4, with 8 bases identical to TRBD1. CDR1 is LNHDA, CDR2 SQIVND, per germline (reference sequence). The CDR3 runs to 15 residues. The V and J ends lost 10 bases and 4 bases, in that order; junction bases with no gene match: 11. The DNA of the CDR3 is TGTGCCAATAGGCATGGGGACAGGAGTAATGAAAAACTGTTTTTT. Protein sequence: CANRHGDRSNEKLFF.

The chain links TRBV2 to TRBJ1-2; TRBD1 matches at 11 bases. Trimming at V came to 5 bases and at J to 5 bases, leaving 13 bases not matched to a gene. The CDR3 has 17 residues. Germline V CDR1 and CDR2: SNHLY, FYNNEI. CDR3 sequence (DNA): TGTGCCAGCAGTTATCTCGGGACAGGGGGGACGCCTTATGGCTACACCTTC. It encodes CASSYLGTGGTPYGYTF.

This chain connects TRBV7-2 to TRBJ2-1, with a possible D match to TRBD2 (6 bases). This CDR3 has 15 amino acids. CDR1 and CDR2 from the germline V gene are SGHTA and FQGNSA. V was cut by 0 bases and J by 2 bases, with 8 bases left in between. Written as DNA, the CDR3 is TGTGCCAGCAGCTTAGCTGGGGGGACCTACAATGAGCAGTTCTTC. Its translation: CASSLAGGTYNEQFF.

V and J are TRBV5-4 and TRBJ1-6, with D possibly being TRBD1 (6 bases). The CDR3 is 14 amino acids. CDR1 is SGHNT and CDR2 is YYREEE in the germline V gene (reference sequence). Trimming removed 4 bases from V and 7 bases from J, with 12 bases in between. The CDR3 DNA reads as TGTGCCAGCAGCGCCCGACAGGTCAATTCACCCCTCCACTTT. Its translation: CASSARQVNSPLHF.

The J gene is TRBJ1-2, the V gene TRBV5-1; D perhaps matches TRBD1 (6 bases). The CDR3 extends over 13 amino acids. Trimming shortened V by 0 bases and J by 8 bases, and 11 bases separated the two germline ends. Germline CDR1 SGHRS, CDR2 YFSETQ. CDR3: CASSLGSGEGYTF. For the CDR3, the DNA is TGCGCCAGCAGCTTGGGTTCAGGGGAAGGCTACACCTTC.

The rearrangement joins TRBV9 to TRBJ2-1; D is ambiguous. From germline, CDR1 is SGDLS and CDR2 YYNGEE. CDR3 size: 14 residues. The V and J ends lost 0 bases and 9 bases respectively, with 13 bases between them. CDR3 sequence: CASSVGRVEAEQFF. In DNA form, the CDR3 reads TGTGCCAGCAGCGTAGGCCGAGTTGAGGCTGAGCAGTTCTTC.

CDR3 residues: CASSPTGQVFSGNTIYF. CDR3 nucleotide sequence: TGTGCCAGCTCACCGACTGGACAGGTTTTCTCTGGAAACACCATATATTTT. The chain is built from TRBV18 and TRBJ1-3, with 7 bases lining up with TRBD1. Germline V gene sequence: CDR1 KGHSH, CDR2 LQKENI. The CDR3 contains 17 residues. The J segment lost 0 bases and the V segment lost 3 bases, leaving 8 bases of the junction unmatched.

The rearrangement links TRBV4-3 to TRBJ2-4; 10 bases map to TRBD2. V shed 0 bases and J 8 bases; nucleotides not matched to a gene: 4. Germline V gives CDR1 LGHNA, CDR2 YSLEER. The CDR3 has 15 residues. CDR3 sequence reads: CASSQELAGVDIQYF. CDR3 in DNA: TGCGCCAGCAGCCAAGAGCTAGCGGGGGTTGACATTCAGTACTTC.

This clone was detected only a few times. The rearrangement uses TRBV4-2 and TRBJ2-3; 9 bases agree with TRBD2. V lost 5 bases and J lost 0; bases outside the gene matches: 15. In germline, CDR1 is LGHNA, CDR2 YNFKEQ. The CDR3 is 19 amino acids. CDR3 DNA sequence: TGTGCCAGCAGCACCCCGCTAGCGGGGCTTCAATCTAGCACAGATACGCAGTATTTT. Its translation: CASSTPLAGLQSSTDTQYF.

The chain is built from TRBV9 and TRBJ1-6, with 7 nucleotides matching TRBD1. Germline values: CDR1 SGDLS, CDR2 YYNGEE. The CDR3 length is 15 residues. V was clipped by 3 bases and J by 9 bases; unmatched bases: 9. The CDR3, as DNA: TGTGCCAGCAGCGAGGAGGGACAGATAAGTTCACCCCTCCACTTT. Protein product: CASSEEGQISSPLHF.

This clone has just a few counts. The gene calls are TRBV5-1 and TRBJ1-2; TRBD1 agrees at 9 bases. The CDR3 extends over 15 amino acids. The germline CDR1 and CDR2 sequences are SGHRS and YFSETQ. V shed 4 bases and J 4 bases; nucleotides not matched to a gene: 8. The CDR3 DNA reads TGCGCCAGCAGCCTCGGGACAGGGCGATTCTATGGCTACACCTTC. Translated, it gives CASSLGTGRFYGYTF.

The chain recombines TRBV28 with TRBJ1-5; 8 bases agree with TRBD1. Germline trimming cut 7 bases from V and 2 bases from J; bases unmatched to any gene: 7. This CDR3 comprises 15 residues. Looked up from germline, CDR1 is MDHEN and CDR2 is SYDVKM. The CDR3 here is CASTPQGQGNQPQHF. In DNA form, the CDR3 reads TGTGCCAGCACCCCCCAGGGACAGGGCAATCAGCCCCAGCATTTT.

The chain has TRBV10-3 and TRBJ1-5; D may be TRBD1 (6 bases). CDR1 and CDR2 from the germline V gene are ENHRY and SYGVKD. Trimming took off 8 bases at V and 3 bases at J, with 8 bases between the two ends. This CDR3 contains 12 residues. CDR3 protein: CAIGTINQPQHF. CDR3 bases: TGTGCCATCGGGACAATCAATCAGCCCCAGCATTTT.

The rearrangement joins TRBV9 to TRBJ2-2; TRBD1 is a possible D gene (6 bases). The ends were cut back, 1 base at V and 6 bases at J, with 7 bases in the middle. Germline values: CDR1 SGDLS, CDR2 YYNGEE. The length of the CDR3 is 13 residues. The CDR3 region has the DNA TGTGCCAGCAGCGTAAGGGGGTCCGGGGAGCTGTTTTTT. Protein sequence: CASSVRGSGELFF. The whole variable domain, remainder taken from reference TRBV9 and TRBJ2-2, is DSGVTQTPKHLITATGQRVTLRCSPRSGDLSVYWYQQSLDQGLQFLIQYYNGEERAKGNILERFSAQQFPDLHSELNLSSLELGDSALYFCASSVRGSGELFFGEGSRLTVL.

This clone showed up just a few times. DNA of the CDR3: TGCGCCAGCAGCGAATTTTTGCGGGGGGTCGATACGCAGTATTTT. This gives the protein CASSEFLRGVDTQYF. The chain uses TRBV4-3 and TRBJ2-3; TRBD2 matches 8 bases. With 5 bases clipped from V and 6 bases from J, the junction kept 10 bases outside the gene matches. This CDR3 comprises 15 residues. Germline V lookup: CDR1 LGHNA, CDR2 YSLEER.

The chain carries TRBV27 and TRBJ1-1; weak D call: TRBD1 (5 bases). The V end was cut by 8 bases, the J end by 4 bases, with 17 bases between. From germline, CDR1 is MNHEY and CDR2 SMNVEV (reference sequence). This CDR3 is 14 amino acids long. The CDR3 DNA reads TGTGCCAGCTGCTCGCGGGGGTGGTCCACTGAAGCTTTCTTT. As protein: CASCSRGWSTEAFF.

Only one count was recorded for this clone. V usage is TRBV5-4 and J usage is TRBJ1-2; tentatively, D is TRBD1 (5 bases). Germline-derived CDR1 and CDR2 are SGHNT and YYREEE (reference sequence). The CDR3 covers 14 residues. V was clipped by 2 bases and J by 4 bases, with 12 bases between them. In DNA, the CDR3 is TGTGCCAGCAGCTTCGACAGTTCCTCCTATGGCTACACCTTC. Amino acid sequence: CASSFDSSSYGYTF.

The rearrangement links TRBV27 to TRBJ2-3; possible D gene TRBD2, 6 bases. Trimming left V 2 bases short and J 0 bases short, with 9 bases between. Germline loops: CDR1 MNHEY, CDR2 SMNVEV (reference sequence). This CDR3 has 15 amino acids. CDR3 in DNA: TGTGCCAGCAGTTTAAAAGGGAGGAGCACAGATACGCAGTATTTT. This encodes CASSLKGRSTDTQYF.

This clone appeared once. This rearrangement joins TRBV11-2 to TRBJ1-5; 9 positions agree with TRBD1. Germline assignment: CDR1 SGHAT and CDR2 FQNNGV. Trimming took 5 bases from V and 6 from J; bases not matched to a gene: 5. The CDR3 extends over 14 amino acids. The CDR3 protein is CASSPSGQGQPQHF. The CDR3 nucleotides are TGTGCCAGCAGCCCCTCGGGACAGGGTCAGCCCCAGCATTTT.

This chain uses TRBV5-4 with TRBJ1-2; 9 nucleotides agree with TRBD1. This CDR3 is 14 amino acids long. V lost 3 bases, J lost 4 bases, and 4 bases stayed unmatched. Germline CDR1 is SGHNT and CDR2 is YYREEE (reference sequence). CDR3 in DNA: TGTGCCAGCAGCTCCGGACAGGGGCCCTATGGCTACACCTTC. Translated, it gives CASSSGQGPYGYTF. Using reference TRBV5-4 and TRBJ1-2 for the parts outside the CDR3, the full variable domain is ETGVTQSPTHLIKTRGQQVTLRCSSQSGHNTVSWYQQALGQGPQFIFQYYREEENGRGNFPPRFSGLQFPNYSSELNVNALELDDSALYLCASSSGQGPYGYTFGSGTRLTVV.

Comment on this clone: In the same sample, other DNA sequences code for this CDR3. This chain links TRBV4-1 with TRBJ1-2; 7 positions match TRBD1. CDR1 is MGHRA, CDR2 YSYEKL, per germline. The ends lost 0 bases at V and 2 bases at J; junction bases unmatched: 3. The CDR3 sequence is 15 residues long. Here the CDR3 reads CASSQDPTGNYGYTF. As DNA, the CDR3 is TGCGCCAGCAGCCAAGACCCGACAGGGAACTATGGCTACACCTTC.

The chain has TRBV2 and TRBJ1-1; 8 bases match TRBD1. Germline V gives CDR1 SNHLY, CDR2 FYNNEI. The J segment lost 5 bases and the V segment lost 6 bases, leaving 5 bases of the junction unmatched. This CDR3 contains 13 residues. CDR3 loop: CASSGQGATEAFF. CDR3 in DNA: TGTGCCAGCAGCGGACAGGGCGCAACTGAAGCTTTCTTT.

This chain joins TRBV5-1 and TRBJ1-2; 12 nucleotides align to TRBD1. Germline lookup yields CDR1 SGHRS and CDR2 YFSETQ. The CDR3 runs to 18 residues. Unmatched junction bases numbered 13, after V lost 3 bases and J lost 4 bases. The CDR3 sequence is CASSSGQGAKWNGYGYTF. The CDR3 region has the DNA TGCGCCAGCAGCTCGGGACAGGGGGCTAAGTGGAACGGCTATGGCTACACCTTC.